The entry below gives a single T cell receptor (beta chain) sequence along with its context. Its target is not known. The sample comes from a study of identical twins. Overall study findings and caveats: Whereas memory repertoires showed no such difference, abundant cord blood beta clonotypes carried fewer insertions.

The CDR3 has 19 residues. V was clipped by 4 bases and J by 0 bases, with 23 bases between them. Germline V gene data show CDR1 as SGHRS and CDR2 as YFSETQ. Each CDR3 protein gets one entry after TCRdb re-called the 5' RACE reads with MiXCR. The table has 540,000 or so distinct CDR3 sequences, about 20% seen once. This sample was shared with a second study, whose subject was yellow fever vaccine responses in identical twins.

The TCR was taken from a woman aged 18 to 35 in good health. Specimen: CD4+ T cells sorted from blood. The chain combines TRBV5-1 with TRBJ2-4; TRBD1 is a possible D gene (6 bases). The CDR3: CASSEWTETRRLAKNIQYF. DNA for the CDR3: TGCGCCAGCAGCGAGTGGACAGAGACCAGAAGACTAGCCAAAAACATTCAGTACTTC.